The T cell receptor beta chain described here comes from a study of cytomegalovirus exposure and HLA in healthy donors. Turning to the study itself: The approximately 130 validation repertoires and the roughly 700 first-cohort repertoires shared a platform, a later analysis reported. Study-level results: The CMV antigen specificity of a few CMV-associated chains was confirmed through in vitro analysis. Published work reported that the classifier diagnosed cytomegalovirus status with high specificity and sensitivity. First-cohort TCR clusters were later found to tend to co-occur in the roughly 120 validation repertoires.

The CDR3 runs 18 residues. Germline lookup yields CDR1 MGHRA and CDR2 YSYEKL. V gave up 3 bases and J gave up 2 bases, with 22 bases separating them. Libraries were prepared by immunoSEQ multiplex PCR; TCRdb keeps only in-frame clonotypes and omits some of them. The sample lists roughly 100,000 clones; about 87% were seen once. For this clone: Its antigen is currently unknown.

The origin of this receptor is a woman younger than 30 in good health and CMV-seropositive. The rearrangement joins TRBV4-1 to TRBJ1-1, with a tentative D call TRBD1 (5 bases). The sequencing input was PBMCs. CDR3 coding DNA: TGCGCCAGCAGCCATCCCAAACTCCAGGGTTTTGGAAACACTGAAGCTTTCTTT. Translated: CASSHPKLQGFGNTEAFF.